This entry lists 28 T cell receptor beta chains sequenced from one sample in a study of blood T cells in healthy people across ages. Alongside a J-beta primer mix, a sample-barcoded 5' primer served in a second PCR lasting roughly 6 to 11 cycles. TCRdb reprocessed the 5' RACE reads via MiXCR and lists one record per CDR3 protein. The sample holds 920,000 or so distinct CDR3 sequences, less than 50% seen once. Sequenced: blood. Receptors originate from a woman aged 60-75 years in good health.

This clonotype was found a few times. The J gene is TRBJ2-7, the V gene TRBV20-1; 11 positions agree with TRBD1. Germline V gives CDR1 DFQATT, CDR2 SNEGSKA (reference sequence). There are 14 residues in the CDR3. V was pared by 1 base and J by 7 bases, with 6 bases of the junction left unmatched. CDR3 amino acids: CSARAPGTGGEQYF. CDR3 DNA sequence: TGCAGTGCTAGAGCCCCCGGGACAGGGGGAGAGCAGTACTTC.

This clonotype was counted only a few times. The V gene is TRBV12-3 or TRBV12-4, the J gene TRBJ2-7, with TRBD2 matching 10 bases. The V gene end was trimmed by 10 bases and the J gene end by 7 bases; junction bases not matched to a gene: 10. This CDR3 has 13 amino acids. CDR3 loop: CATSAGGPREQYF. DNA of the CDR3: TGTGCCACCTCAGCGGGAGGGCCAAGAGAGCAGTACTTC.

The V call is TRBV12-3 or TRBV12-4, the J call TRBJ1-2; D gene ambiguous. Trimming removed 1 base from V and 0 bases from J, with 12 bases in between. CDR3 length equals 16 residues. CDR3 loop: CASSLVGLGANYGYTF. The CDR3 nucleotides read TGTGCCAGCAGTTTAGTGGGTCTTGGGGCTAACTATGGCTACACCTTC.

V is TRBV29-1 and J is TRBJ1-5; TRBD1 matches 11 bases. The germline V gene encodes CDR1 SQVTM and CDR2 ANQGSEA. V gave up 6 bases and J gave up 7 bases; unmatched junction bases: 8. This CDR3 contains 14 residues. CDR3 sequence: CSVSTGTGGQPQHF. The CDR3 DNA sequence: TGCAGCGTCTCCACCGGGACAGGGGGGCAGCCCCAGCATTTT.

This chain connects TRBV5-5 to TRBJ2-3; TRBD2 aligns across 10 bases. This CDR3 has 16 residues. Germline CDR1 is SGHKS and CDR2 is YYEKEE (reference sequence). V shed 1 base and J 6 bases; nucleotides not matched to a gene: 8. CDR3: CASSLLAGVRGDTQYF. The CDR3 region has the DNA TGTGCCAGCAGCTTGCTAGCGGGAGTAAGGGGGGATACGCAGTATTTT.

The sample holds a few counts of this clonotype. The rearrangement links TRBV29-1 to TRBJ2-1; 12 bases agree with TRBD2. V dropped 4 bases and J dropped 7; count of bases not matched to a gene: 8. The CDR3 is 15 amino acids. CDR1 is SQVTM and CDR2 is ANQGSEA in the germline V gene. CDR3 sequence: CSVGTSGAPGNEQFF. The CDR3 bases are TGCAGCGTTGGGACTAGCGGGGCTCCTGGAAATGAGCAGTTCTTC.

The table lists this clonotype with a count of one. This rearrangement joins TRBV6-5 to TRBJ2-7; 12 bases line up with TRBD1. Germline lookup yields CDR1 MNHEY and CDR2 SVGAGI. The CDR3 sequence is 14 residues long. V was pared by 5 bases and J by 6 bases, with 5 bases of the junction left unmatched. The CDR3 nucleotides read TGTGCCAGCAGTACGGGACAGGGGGCGGGCGAGCAGTACTTC. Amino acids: CASSTGQGAGEQYF.

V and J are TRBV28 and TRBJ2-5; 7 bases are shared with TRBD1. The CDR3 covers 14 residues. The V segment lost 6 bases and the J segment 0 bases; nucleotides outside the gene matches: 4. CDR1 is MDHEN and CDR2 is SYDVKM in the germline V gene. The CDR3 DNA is TGTGCCAGCAGCCCAGACAGGGACCAAGAGACCCAGTACTTC. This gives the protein CASSPDRDQETQYF.

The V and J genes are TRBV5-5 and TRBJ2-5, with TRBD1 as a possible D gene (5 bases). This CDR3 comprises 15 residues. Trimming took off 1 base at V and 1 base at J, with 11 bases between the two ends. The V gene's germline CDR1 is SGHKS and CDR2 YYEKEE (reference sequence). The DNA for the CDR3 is TGTGCCAGCAGCTTGAAAGGGGCCCCCCAAGAGACCCAGTACTTC. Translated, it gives CASSLKGAPQETQYF. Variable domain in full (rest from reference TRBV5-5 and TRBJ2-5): DAGVTQSPTHLIKTRGQQVTLRCSPISGHKSVSWYQQVLGQGPQFIFQYYEKEERGRGNFPDRFSARQFPNYSSELNVNALLLGDSALYLCASSLKGAPQETQYFGPGTRLLVL.

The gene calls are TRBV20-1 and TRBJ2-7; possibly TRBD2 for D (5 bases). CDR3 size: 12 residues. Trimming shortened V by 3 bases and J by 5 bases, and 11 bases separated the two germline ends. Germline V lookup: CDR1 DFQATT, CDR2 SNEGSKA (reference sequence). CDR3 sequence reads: CSASWSGNEQYF. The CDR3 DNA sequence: TGCAGTGCTAGTTGGTCGGGGAACGAGCAGTACTTC.

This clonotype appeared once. CDR3 bases: TGTGCCAGCAGCCCAAAGGGAGTATCTAGCGGGGCGAACACCGGGGAGCTGTTTTTT. This translates into CASSPKGVSSGANTGELFF. The V call is TRBV4-2, the J call TRBJ2-2, with TRBD2 matching 9 bases. The V segment lost 4 bases and the J segment 0 bases; nucleotides outside the gene matches: 12. The CDR3 sequence is 19 residues long. Germline CDR1 is LGHNA and CDR2 is YNFKEQ.

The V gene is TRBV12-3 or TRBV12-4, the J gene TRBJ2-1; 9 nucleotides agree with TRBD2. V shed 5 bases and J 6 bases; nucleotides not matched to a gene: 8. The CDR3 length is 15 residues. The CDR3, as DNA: TGTGCCAGCAGTCCCCTAGCGGGACGTCCCAATGAGCAGTTCTTC. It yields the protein CASSPLAGRPNEQFF.

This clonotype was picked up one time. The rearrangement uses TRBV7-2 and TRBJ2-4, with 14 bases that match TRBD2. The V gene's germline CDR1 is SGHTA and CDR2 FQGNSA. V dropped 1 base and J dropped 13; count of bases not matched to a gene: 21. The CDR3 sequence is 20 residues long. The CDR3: CASSLVGTSGRVYGGNEQYF. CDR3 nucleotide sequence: TGTGCCAGCAGCTTAGTTGGGACTAGCGGGAGAGTTTATGGGGGCAATGAGCAGTACTTC.

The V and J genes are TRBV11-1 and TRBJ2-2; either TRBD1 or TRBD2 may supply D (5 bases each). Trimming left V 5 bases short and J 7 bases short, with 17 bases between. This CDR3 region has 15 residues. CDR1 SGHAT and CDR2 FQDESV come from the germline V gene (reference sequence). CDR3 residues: CASSNLYEGIGELFF. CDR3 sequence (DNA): TGTGCCAGCAGCAATTTATATGAGGGGATCGGGGAGCTGTTTTTT.

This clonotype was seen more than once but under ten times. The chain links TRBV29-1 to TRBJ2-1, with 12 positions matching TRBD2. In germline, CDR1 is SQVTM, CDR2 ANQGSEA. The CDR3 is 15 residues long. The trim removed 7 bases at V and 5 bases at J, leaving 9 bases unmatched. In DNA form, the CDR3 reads TGCAGCGCTAGACTAGCGGGAGTTGGGGACAATGAGCAGTTCTTC. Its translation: CSARLAGVGDNEQFF.

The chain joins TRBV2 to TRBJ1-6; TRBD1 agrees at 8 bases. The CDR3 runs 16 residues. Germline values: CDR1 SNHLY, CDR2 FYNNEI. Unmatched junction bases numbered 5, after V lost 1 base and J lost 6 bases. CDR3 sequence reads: CASSEGTGRRNSPLHF. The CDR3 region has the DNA TGTGCCAGCAGTGAAGGGACAGGGCGCCGTAATTCACCCCTCCACTTT.

The CDR3 nucleotides are TGTGCCAGCAGCTTAGTGGGGGGGACAGGGGGCAGGTACAATGAGCAGTTCTTC. Its translation: CASSLVGGTGGRYNEQFF. The chain uses TRBV11-3 and TRBJ2-1; TRBD1 matches at 12 bases. This CDR3 spans 18 amino acids. V was pared by 1 base and J by 4 bases, with 8 bases of the junction left unmatched. Per germline, CDR1 SGHNT and CDR2 YENEEA.

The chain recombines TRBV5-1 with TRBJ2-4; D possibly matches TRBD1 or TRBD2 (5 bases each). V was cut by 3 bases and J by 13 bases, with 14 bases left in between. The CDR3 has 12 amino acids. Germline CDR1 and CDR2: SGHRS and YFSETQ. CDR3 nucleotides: TGCGCCAGCAGCTGGGGGTACAATGAGCAGTACTTC. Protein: CASSWGYNEQYF.

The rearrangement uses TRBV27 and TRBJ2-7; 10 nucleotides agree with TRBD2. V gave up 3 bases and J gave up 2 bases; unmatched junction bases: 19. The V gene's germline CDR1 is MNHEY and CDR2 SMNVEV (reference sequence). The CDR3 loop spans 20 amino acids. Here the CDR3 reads CASSFRGRLAGERRAYEQYF. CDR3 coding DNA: TGTGCCAGCAGTTTTCGAGGTCGGCTAGCGGGAGAGCGAAGGGCCTACGAGCAGTACTTC.

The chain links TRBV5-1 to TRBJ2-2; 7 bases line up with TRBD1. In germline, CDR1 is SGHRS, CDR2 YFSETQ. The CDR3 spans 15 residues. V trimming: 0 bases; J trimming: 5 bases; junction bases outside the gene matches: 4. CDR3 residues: CASSLDRGRTGELFF. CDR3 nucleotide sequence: TGCGCCAGCAGCTTGGACAGGGGAAGGACCGGGGAGCTGTTTTTT.

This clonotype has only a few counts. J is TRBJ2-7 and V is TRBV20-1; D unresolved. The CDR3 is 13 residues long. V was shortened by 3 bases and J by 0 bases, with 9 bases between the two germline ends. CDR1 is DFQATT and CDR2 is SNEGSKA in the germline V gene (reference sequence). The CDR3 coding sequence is TGCAGTGCTAGCCTCTATAACTCCTACGAGCAGTACTTC. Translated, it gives CSASLYNSYEQYF.

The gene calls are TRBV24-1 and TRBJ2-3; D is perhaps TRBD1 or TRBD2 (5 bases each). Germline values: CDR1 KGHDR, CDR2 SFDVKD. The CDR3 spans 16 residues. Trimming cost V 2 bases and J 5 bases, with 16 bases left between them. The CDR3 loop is CATSDSPLRGRDTQYF. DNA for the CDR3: TGTGCCACCAGTGATTCCCCTTTAAGGGGACGAGATACGCAGTATTTT.

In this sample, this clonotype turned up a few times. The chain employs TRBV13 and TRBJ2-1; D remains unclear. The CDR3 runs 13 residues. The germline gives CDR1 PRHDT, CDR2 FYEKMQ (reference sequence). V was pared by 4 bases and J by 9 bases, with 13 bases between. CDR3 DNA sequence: TGTGCCAGCAGCTACGGGCCGGGCGGTGAGCAGTTCTTC. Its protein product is CASSYGPGGEQFF. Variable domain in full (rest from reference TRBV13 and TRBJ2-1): AAGVIQSPRHLIKEKRETATLKCYPIPRHDTVYWYQQGPGQDPQFLISFYEKMQSDKGSIPDRFSAQQFSDYHSELNMSSLELGDSALYFCASSYGPGGEQFFGPGTRLTVL.

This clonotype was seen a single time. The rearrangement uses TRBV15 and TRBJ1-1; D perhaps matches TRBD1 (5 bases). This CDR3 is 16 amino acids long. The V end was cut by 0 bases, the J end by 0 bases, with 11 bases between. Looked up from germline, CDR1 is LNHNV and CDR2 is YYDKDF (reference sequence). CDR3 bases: TGTGCCACCAGCAGAGACAGGGTCAGTCTGAACACTGAAGCTTTCTTT. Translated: CATSRDRVSLNTEAFF.

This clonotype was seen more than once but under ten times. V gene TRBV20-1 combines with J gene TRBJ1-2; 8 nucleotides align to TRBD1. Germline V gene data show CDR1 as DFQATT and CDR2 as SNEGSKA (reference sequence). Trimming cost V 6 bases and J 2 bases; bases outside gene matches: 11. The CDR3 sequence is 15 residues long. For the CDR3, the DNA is TGCAGTGCCCCCCCCCGACAGGGGATAAACTATGGCTACACCTTC. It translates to CSAPPRQGINYGYTF.

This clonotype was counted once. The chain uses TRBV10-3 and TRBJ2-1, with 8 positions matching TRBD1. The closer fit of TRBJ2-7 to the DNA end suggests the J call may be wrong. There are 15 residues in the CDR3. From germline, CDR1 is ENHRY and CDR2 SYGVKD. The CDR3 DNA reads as TGTGCCATCAGTGAGGCCGGGACAGGATGGAATGAGCAGTACTTC. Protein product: CAISEAGTGWNEQYF.

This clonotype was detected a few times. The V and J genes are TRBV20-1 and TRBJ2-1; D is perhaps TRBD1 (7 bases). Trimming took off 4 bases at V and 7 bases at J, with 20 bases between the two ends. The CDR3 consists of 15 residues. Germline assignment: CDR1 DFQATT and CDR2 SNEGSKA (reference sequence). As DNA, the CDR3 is TGCAGTGCTAAAGTCATAGGGGGCGGGAAGAATGAGCAGTTCTTC. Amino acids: CSAKVIGGGKNEQFF.

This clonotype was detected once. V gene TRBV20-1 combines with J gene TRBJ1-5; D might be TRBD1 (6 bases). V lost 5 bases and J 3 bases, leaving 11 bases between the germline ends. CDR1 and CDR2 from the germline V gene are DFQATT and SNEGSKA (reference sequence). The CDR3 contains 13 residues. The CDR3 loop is CSAGGHNNQPQHF. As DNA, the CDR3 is TGCAGTGCTGGGGGACACAACAATCAGCCCCAGCATTTT.